The 32 T cell receptor beta chains reported below all come from one sample, sequenced in a study of blood T cells in healthy people across ages (dated by TCRdb to about 2015). Preparation of the library involved 5' RACE. This sample was sequenced with an Illumina HiSeq 2500. A second roughly 6 to 12 cycle PCR used a sample-barcoded 5' primer and a J-beta primer mix. TCRdb reprocessing: public reads trimmed at Q25 with fastp, clones called with MiXCR, in-frame beta chains kept. Every distinct CDR3 protein forms one entry, paired with its most common genes and DNA. Here the sample has about 510,000 distinct CDR3 sequences; approximately 26% occur a single time. The biggest ten clones account for under 4.5% of the sample. This sample also belongs to another study, concerning T cells of mothers and their children.

The sequenced sample was blood. Source of these receptors: a boy between 2 and 10 years old in good health.

This clonotype showed up just a few times. The chain carries TRBV28 and TRBJ1-4, with 12 nucleotides matching TRBD1. CDR1 is MDHEN, CDR2 SYDVKM, per germline. With V trimmed by 10 bases and J by 0 bases, 6 bases remained unmatched. There are 16 residues in the CDR3. CDR3 nucleotide sequence: TGTGCCACCCGGGACAGGGGGCCCTCAACTAATGAAAAACTGTTTTTT. Translating gives CATRDRGPSTNEKLFF.

The chain uses TRBV6-1 and TRBJ2-5, with TRBD1 as a possible D gene (6 bases). The end of the DNA aligns better with TRBJ2-7, so the J call may be wrong. Germline CDR1 is MNHNS and CDR2 is SASEGT. CDR3 size: 14 residues. The CDR3 region is CASRRSGQTYEQYF. CDR3 nucleotides: TGTGCCAGCAGGAGATCGGGACAAACCTACGAGCAGTACTTC.

The rearrangement joins TRBV7-9 to TRBJ2-6; D might be TRBD2 (6 bases). This CDR3 region has 20 residues. The V gene's germline CDR1 is SEHNR and CDR2 FQNEAQ (reference sequence). The V gene lost 6 bases and the J gene lost 4 bases, with 28 bases spanning the gap. This CDR3 is CASRHRHSSPEGQGANVLTF. The DNA of the CDR3 is TGTGCCAGCAGGCATCGACATTCTTCGCCGGAGGGGCAGGGGGCCAACGTCCTGACTTTC.

The rearrangement joins TRBV12-3 or TRBV12-4 to TRBJ2-5, with D possibly TRBD2 on 6 matching bases. The V end was cut by 3 bases, the J end by 1 base, with 12 bases between. The CDR3 runs 15 residues. CDR3 region: CASSLMSGVQETQYF. In DNA form, the CDR3 reads TGTGCCAGCAGTTTGATGTCGGGAGTCCAAGAGACCCAGTACTTC.

This clonotype appeared a few times. The chain uses TRBV2 and TRBJ1-4; D is uncertain. The CDR3 contains 14 residues. CDR1 is SNHLY, CDR2 FYNNEI, per germline. Trimming removed 1 base at V and 8 bases at J, with 11 bases between. The CDR3 DNA sequence: TGTGCCAGCAGTGAAGAAGGCACTCTCGAAAAACTGTTTTTT. It specifies CASSEEGTLEKLFF.

This chain links TRBV5-5 with TRBJ2-7; 10 positions agree with TRBD2. The germline gives CDR1 SGHKS, CDR2 YYEKEE (reference sequence). The CDR3 is 15 amino acids. With V trimmed by 3 bases and J by 3 bases, 6 bases remained unmatched. The CDR3 reads CASSSGLADLYEQYF. As DNA, the CDR3 is TGTGCCAGCAGCTCCGGACTAGCGGATCTCTACGAGCAGTACTTC.

This clonotype was seen only a few times. The J gene is TRBJ2-2, the V gene TRBV7-3, with D possibly matching TRBD1 (6 bases). Per the germline V gene, CDR1 is SGHTA and CDR2 is FQGTGA. Trimming removed 5 bases from V and 4 bases from J, with 14 bases in between. The CDR3 loop spans 15 amino acids. Written as DNA, the CDR3 is TGTGCCAGCAGCCTTAGTACAGGGTCCACCGGGGAGCTGTTTTTT. Its translation: CASSLSTGSTGELFF.

This rearrangement joins TRBV11-1 to TRBJ2-3, with D unresolved. The germline CDR1 and CDR2 sequences are SGHAT and FQDESV (reference sequence). The CDR3 has 15 amino acids. Trimming took 2 bases from V and 2 from J, leaving 11 bases between them. The CDR3 DNA is TGTGCCAGCAGCTTATATGGACCCTCCACAGATACGCAGTATTTT. It encodes CASSLYGPSTDTQYF.

The chain is built from TRBV12-3 or TRBV12-4 and TRBJ1-2; 7 bases match TRBD1. Unmatched junction bases numbered 12, after V lost 2 bases and J lost 6 bases. There are 16 residues in the CDR3. As DNA, the CDR3 is TGTGCCAGCAGTTTATCCCTGCAGGACAGGCGGAATGGCTACACCTTC. This translates into CASSLSLQDRRNGYTF.

This chain links TRBV20-1 with TRBJ2-7; perhaps TRBD2 as D (6 bases). Trimming removed 0 bases at V and 2 bases at J, with 26 bases between. Germline assignment: CDR1 DFQATT and CDR2 SNEGSKA (reference sequence). The CDR3 length is 19 residues. This CDR3 is CSARERPTRPATPTYEQYF. The CDR3 nucleotides are TGCAGTGCTAGAGAAAGACCGACTAGACCCGCTACCCCAACCTACGAGCAGTACTTC.

This clonotype appeared a few times. The chain is built from TRBV7-3 and TRBJ2-4, with 9 bases fitting TRBD1. Per germline, CDR1 SGHTA and CDR2 FQGTGA. CDR3 length: 15 amino acids. After removal of 4 bases from V and 8 bases from J, the junction contained 9 bases not matched to a gene. The CDR3 loop is CASSSTGGPGDIQYF. The CDR3 coding sequence is TGTGCCAGCAGCTCAACAGGGGGCCCTGGGGACATTCAGTACTTC.

The chain links TRBV12-3 or TRBV12-4 to TRBJ2-3; 9 bases match TRBD1. Unmatched junction bases numbered 4, after V lost 6 bases and J lost 3 bases. The CDR3 covers 14 residues. CDR3 nucleotides: TGTGCCAGCAGGGGGGGACAGGGAACAGATACGCAGTATTTT. Its protein product is CASRGGQGTDTQYF.

This clonotype appeared a single time. This chain joins TRBV12-3 or TRBV12-4 and TRBJ2-3, with D perhaps matching TRBD2 (5 bases). V was cut by 5 bases and J by 4 bases, with 7 bases left in between. The CDR3 has 12 residues. CDR3 protein: CASSISADTQYF. In nucleotides, the CDR3 is TGTGCCAGCAGTATTAGCGCAGATACGCAGTATTTT.

This chain connects TRBV7-2 to TRBJ2-3, with a possible D match to TRBD1 (5 bases). The V end was cut by 5 bases, the J end by 1 base, with 13 bases between. The CDR3 loop spans 15 amino acids. Germline V gives CDR1 SGHTA, CDR2 FQGNSA. The CDR3 DNA follows: TGTGCCAGCAGCGCCTCAGGGCTCCGCACAGATACGCAGTATTTT. Its protein is CASSASGLRTDTQYF. Full variable domain (remainder filled in from reference TRBV7-2 and TRBJ2-3): GAGVSQSPSNKVTEKGKDVELRCDPISGHTALYWYRQSLGQGLEFLIYFQGNSAPDKSGLPSDRFSAERTGGSVSTLTIQRTQQEDSAVYLCASSASGLRTDTQYFGPGTRLTVL.

This clonotype has a handful of counts. The rearrangement uses TRBV2 and TRBJ2-7; D is perhaps TRBD2 (6 bases). V was pared by 3 bases and J by 4 bases, with 22 bases between. This CDR3 is 17 amino acids long. Looked up from germline, CDR1 is SNHLY and CDR2 is FYNNEI. This CDR3 reads CASSDPRLVLNTYEQYF. The CDR3, as DNA: TGTGCCAGCAGTGACCCTAGACTAGTCTTAAACACATACGAGCAGTACTTC.

The chain carries TRBV24-1 and TRBJ2-4; either TRBD1 or TRBD2 may supply D (7 bases each). The CDR3 is 14 residues long. Germline V lookup: CDR1 KGHDR, CDR2 SFDVKD. V was pared by 3 bases and J by 8 bases, with 13 bases between. CDR3 sequence: CATSDPRGGDIQYF. The CDR3 DNA reads TGTGCCACCAGTGATCCCAGGGGGGGGGACATTCAGTACTTC.

This clonotype was detected a few times. V and J are TRBV6-5 and TRBJ1-1; 7 nucleotides line up with TRBD1. Germline CDR1 and CDR2: MNHEY and SVGAGI. CDR3 length: 16 residues. J was trimmed by 5 bases and V by 2 bases; bases with no gene match: 11. The CDR3 DNA reads as TGTGCCAGCAGTTACGGACAGGTGAAGGTTCGGACTGAAGCTTTCTTT. It codes for CASSYGQVKVRTEAFF.

The chain has TRBV7-2 and TRBJ2-1; 14 nucleotides align to TRBD2. Germline-derived CDR1 and CDR2 are SGHTA and FQGNSA. J gave up 4 bases and V 5 bases, and 7 bases lay outside the gene matches. The CDR3 has 17 amino acids. The CDR3 region is CASSPPGLAGAYNEQFF. DNA for the CDR3: TGTGCCAGCAGCCCCCCGGGACTAGCGGGAGCGTACAATGAGCAGTTCTTC.

This clonotype has just one count. The chain couples TRBV20-1 to TRBJ2-5; D may be TRBD1 or TRBD2 (5 bases each). Germline assignment: CDR1 DFQATT and CDR2 SNEGSKA (reference sequence). The CDR3 loop spans 12 amino acids. V dropped 0 bases and J dropped 7 bases, with 9 bases sitting between them. CDR3 DNA: TGCAGTGCTAGAGACCCAGGGAGGACCCAGTACTTC. It specifies CSARDPGRTQYF.

The CDR3 is CSVPTRPSGRNEQFF. CDR3 nucleotide sequence: TGCAGTGTTCCAACCCGGCCTAGCGGGAGGAATGAGCAGTTCTTC. The V and J genes are TRBV20-1 and TRBJ2-1, with 11 bases identical to TRBD2. Per the germline V gene, CDR1 is DFQATT and CDR2 is SNEGSKA (reference sequence). V dropped 7 bases and J dropped 7; count of bases not matched to a gene: 12. CDR3 length equals 15 residues.

V is TRBV29-1 and J is TRBJ2-4; D might be TRBD1 (6 bases). Germline-derived CDR1 and CDR2 are SQVTM and ANQGSEA. V lost 4 bases, J lost 7 bases, and 14 bases lay in between. The CDR3 covers 13 residues. The CDR3 DNA is TGCAGCGTTGCGTACAGGGAAGGGAACATTCAGTACTTC. Its translation: CSVAYREGNIQYF.

This rearrangement joins TRBV11-2 to TRBJ2-7; 7 nucleotides agree with TRBD2. Germline values: CDR1 SGHAT, CDR2 FQNNGV. V shed 3 bases and J 2 bases; nucleotides not matched to a gene: 19. The CDR3 spans 19 residues. This chain's CDR3 is CASSFPRSSGTLLPYEQYF. Here the CDR3 DNA reads TGTGCCAGCAGCTTTCCTCGTTCCAGCGGGACCCTCCTCCCCTACGAGCAGTACTTC.

Ten or more counts support this clonotype. This chain connects TRBV4-3 to TRBJ2-7, with D maybe TRBD1 (6 bases). There are 14 residues in the CDR3. V shed 1 base and J shed 2 bases, with 9 bases lying between them. Germline V gives CDR1 LGHNA, CDR2 YSLEER. The CDR3 loop reads CASSQVNRAYEQYF. The DNA for the CDR3 is TGCGCCAGCAGCCAAGTTAACAGGGCCTACGAGCAGTACTTC.

The table lists this clonotype with a few counts. The chain recombines TRBV10-3 with TRBJ1-2; TRBD1 matches at 9 bases. Germline values: CDR1 ENHRY, CDR2 SYGVKD. Germline trimming cut 3 bases from V and 7 bases from J; bases unmatched to any gene: 9. The CDR3 sequence is 15 residues long. CDR3 amino acids: CAISDRQGDRPGYTF. DNA for the CDR3: TGTGCCATCAGTGACAGACAGGGGGACAGACCTGGCTACACCTTC.

This clonotype was recorded at least ten times. The chain carries TRBV3-1 and TRBJ2-5, with a tentative D call TRBD2 (6 bases). The CDR3 is made up of 13 amino acids. V was clipped by 8 bases and J by 1 base, with 11 bases between them. Germline CDR1 reads LGHDT; CDR2 reads YNNKEL (reference sequence). CDR3 sequence: CASLISGQETQYF. DNA of the CDR3: TGTGCCAGCCTTATTAGCGGCCAAGAGACCCAGTACTTC.

This clonotype was recorded at least ten times. The chain uses TRBV6-1 and TRBJ2-5; TRBD2 matches 7 bases. The CDR3 loop spans 16 amino acids. Germline-derived CDR1 and CDR2 are MNHNS and SASEGT. Trimming removed 5 bases from V and 2 bases from J; junction bases left unmatched: 11. This CDR3 is CASSPRASGVQETQYF. The CDR3 coding sequence is TGTGCCAGCAGTCCTCGGGCTAGCGGAGTTCAAGAGACCCAGTACTTC.

The chain employs TRBV10-3 and TRBJ2-5; 11 nucleotides match TRBD2. The DNA end is a closer match to TRBJ2-7, so the J assignment may be wrong. The CDR3 covers 14 residues. Per germline, CDR1 ENHRY and CDR2 SYGVKD. CDR3 DNA: TGTGCCACAAGACTAGCGGGGTCCTCCTACGAGCAGTACTTC. It specifies CATRLAGSSYEQYF.

The chain employs TRBV19 and TRBJ1-4; D is unclear. V dropped 7 bases and J dropped 0 bases, with 12 bases sitting between them. In germline, CDR1 is LNHDA, CDR2 SQIVND (reference sequence). The CDR3 loop spans 15 amino acids. CDR3 residues: CASKAALATNEKLFF. CDR3 sequence (DNA): TGTGCCAGTAAGGCGGCTCTTGCAACTAATGAAAAACTGTTTTTT.

This clonotype was seen at least ten times. The gene calls are TRBV3-1 and TRBJ2-7; D unresolved. Trimming left V 4 bases short and J 2 bases short, with 9 bases between. The CDR3 contains 13 residues. Germline lookup yields CDR1 LGHDT and CDR2 YNNKEL (reference sequence). The DNA of the CDR3 is TGTGCCAGCAGCCGGCGTGGACCCTACGAGCAGTACTTC. It is translated as CASSRRGPYEQYF.

V usage is TRBV6-2 or TRBV6-3 and J usage is TRBJ2-5, with 10 bases lining up with TRBD1. The J call is doubtful: the DNA matches TRBJ2-7 better. Germline lookup yields CDR1 MNHEY and CDR2 SVGEGT. There are 16 residues in the CDR3. CDR3 amino acids: CASTFTPGQGTYEQYF. The CDR3 nucleotides are TGTGCCAGCACCTTTACTCCGGGACAGGGGACCTACGAGCAGTACTTC.

This clonotype has just a few counts. This rearrangement joins TRBV10-3 to TRBJ1-3; D not certain. The CDR3 has 14 amino acids. Germline V gene sequence: CDR1 ENHRY, CDR2 SYGVKD. Between the trimmed V and J ends, which lost 3 bases and 2 bases, there was a span of 8 bases. CDR3 nucleotides: TGTGCCATCAGTGACAACAACGCTGGAAACACCATATATTTT. It translates to CAISDNNAGNTIYF.

In its sample, this clonotype was seen a few times. This chain joins TRBV20-1 and TRBJ2-7, with 8 nucleotides matching TRBD2. Trimming took 3 bases from V and 2 from J; bases not matched to a gene: 6. The CDR3 extends over 14 amino acids. In germline, CDR1 is DFQATT, CDR2 SNEGSKA (reference sequence). The CDR3 spells CSARSLAGAYEQYF. CDR3 in DNA: TGCAGTGCTAGGTCGCTAGCGGGTGCCTACGAGCAGTACTTC.